This paragraph reports one TCR beta chain. This record belongs to a study of technical replicates of blood from a few donors. The table came from immunoSEQ multiplex PCR; TCRdb's copy has only in-frame clones and leaves some out. The sample contains some 70,000 clones, 80% to 95% of which appear only once. Germline CDR1 reads LNHDA; CDR2 reads SQIVND (reference sequence). J lost 3 bases, V lost 6 bases, and 4 bases had no gene match. This CDR3 is 13 amino acids long. The sequence came from a human donor in good health. Sequenced sample: T cells isolated from PBMCs. This chain connects TRBV19 to TRBJ2-7; 8 nucleotides line up with TRBD2. The DNA of the CDR3 is TGTGCCAGTAGGCCTAGCGGGTACTACGAGCAGTACTTC. It codes for CASRPSGYYEQYF. The variable domain in full, with the rest retrieved from reference TRBV19 and TRBJ2-7, is DGGITQSPKYLFRKEGQNVTLSCEQNLNHDAMYWYRQDPGQGLRLIYYSQIVNDFQKGDIAEGYSVSREKKESFPLTVTSAQKNPTAFYLCASRPSGYYEQYFGPGTRLTVT.